This T cell receptor (beta chain) was obtained from a study of blood T cell repertoires in COVID-19. Clones were sequenced by immunoSEQ multiplex PCR, and TCRdb holds only the in-frame ones, with some missing. The sample includes about 140,000 clones, almost 85% of them seen just once. CDR3 size: 15 residues. The V gene's germline CDR1 is SNHLY and CDR2 FYNNEI. Deletions cut 1 base from V and 3 bases from J, with 9 bases between. The table lists this clone with a count of one. This sequence was found in a woman in her forties or fifties with acute COVID-19. Material: PBMCs or T cells enriched from blood (not recorded which). The rearrangement uses TRBV2 and TRBJ2-2; TRBD1 might be the D (5 bases). CDR3 residues: CASSEGSGYTGELFF. The CDR3, as DNA: TGTGCCAGCAGTGAAGGCTCAGGGTACACCGGGGAGCTGTTTTTT. Filled out from reference TRBV2 and TRBJ2-2, the complete variable domain reads EPEVTQTPSHQVTQMGQEVILRCVPISNHLYFYWYRQILGQKVEFLVSFYNNEISEKSEIFDDQFSVERPDGSNFTLKIRSTKLEDSAMYFCASSEGSGYTGELFFGEGSRLTVL.